These 29 T cell receptor beta chains originate from one sample sequenced in a study of cytomegalovirus exposure and HLA in healthy donors. The PCR contained 60 Vbeta and 13 Jbeta primers. Sequencing used immunoSEQ multiplex PCR; TCRdb keeps in-frame clones, though not all of them. This sample has around 140,000 clones, with more than 70% found just once. The sequenced sample consisted of PBMCs. Receptor source: a woman aged 60-70 years in good health and CMV-seronegative.

The chain joins TRBV7-8 to TRBJ1-2; D not resolved. The CDR3 has 15 amino acids. Between the trimmed V and J ends, which lost 1 base and 4 bases, there was a span of 13 bases. CDR1 SGHVS and CDR2 FQNEAQ come from the germline V gene. The CDR3 region is CASSLESSGFYGYTF. The DNA of the CDR3 is TGTGCCAGCAGCTTAGAGTCGTCGGGATTCTATGGCTACACCTTC.

This chain links TRBV19 with TRBJ2-3, with TRBD1 identical over 9 bases. The CDR3 is 15 residues long. Unmatched junction bases numbered 8, after V lost 5 bases and J lost 5 bases. CDR1 and CDR2 from the germline V gene are LNHDA and SQIVND (reference sequence). The CDR3: CASSEDRGMGDTQYF. In DNA, the CDR3 is TGTGCCAGTAGTGAAGACAGGGGGATGGGAGATACGCAGTATTTT.

The chain has TRBV29-1 and TRBJ1-1, with D perhaps matching TRBD1 (5 bases). This CDR3 spans 13 amino acids. Deletions cut 6 bases from V and 3 bases from J, with 14 bases between. Germline assignment: CDR1 SQVTM and CDR2 ANQGSEA. The CDR3 loop reads CSVARAGDTEAFF. For the CDR3, the DNA is TGCAGCGTCGCCAGGGCGGGGGACACTGAAGCTTTCTTT. Full variable domain (rest looked up from reference TRBV29-1 and TRBJ1-1): SAVISQKPSRDICQRGTSLTIQCQVDSQVTMMFWYRQQPGQSLTLIATANQGSEATYESGFVIDKFPISRPNLTFSTLTVSNMSPEDSSIYLCSVARAGDTEAFFGQGTRLTVV.

The genes are TRBV28 and TRBJ1-4; maybe TRBD1 (5 bases). Germline V lookup: CDR1 MDHEN, CDR2 SYDVKM. V was pared by 3 bases and J by 8 bases, with 13 bases between. The length of the CDR3 is 14 residues. The CDR3 region has the DNA TGTGCCAGCAGTTTCATAGGTACAGGCGAAAAACTGTTTTTT. Encoded protein: CASSFIGTGEKLFF. Drawing the rest from reference TRBV28 and TRBJ1-4, the complete variable domain is DVKVTQSSRYLVKRTGEKVFLECVQDMDHENMFWYRQDPGLGLRLIYFSYDVKMKEKGDIPEGYSVSREKKERFSLILESASTNQTSMYLCASSFIGTGEKLFFGSGTQLSVL.

The chain carries TRBV10-2 and TRBJ2-1; 11 bases map to TRBD2. The V gene end was trimmed by 4 bases and the J gene end by 2 bases; junction bases not matched to a gene: 13. This CDR3 is 19 amino acids long. The germline V gene encodes CDR1 WSHSY and CDR2 SAAADI. The CDR3 is CASSAEDRLAGLTYNEQFF. CDR3 bases: TGCGCCAGCAGTGCAGAGGACAGACTAGCGGGATTGACCTACAATGAGCAGTTCTTC.

This chain uses TRBV18 with TRBJ1-1; a possible D gene is TRBD1 (5 bases). This CDR3 is built from 13 residues. Trimming removed 2 bases at V and 4 bases at J, with 8 bases between. Germline V gene sequence: CDR1 KGHSH, CDR2 LQKENI. CDR3 protein: CASSPDRLTEAFF. The DNA for the CDR3 is TGTGCCAGCTCACCAGACAGACTCACTGAAGCTTTCTTT. The whole variable domain, filled in from reference TRBV18 and TRBJ1-1, reads NAGVMQNPRHLVRRRGQEARLRCSPMKGHSHVYWYRQLPEEGLKFMVYLQKENIIDESGMPKERFSAEFPKEGPSILRIQQVVRGDSAAYFCASSPDRLTEAFFGQGTRLTVV.

J is TRBJ1-6 and V is TRBV28, with D possibly TRBD1 on 6 matching bases. The CDR3 has 17 amino acids. Germline CDR1 MDHEN, CDR2 SYDVKM. V was pared by 6 bases and J by 0 bases, with 15 bases between. As DNA, the CDR3 is TGTGCCAGCAGAAATTACAGGGAGAGCTCCTATAATTCACCCCTCCACTTT. Translation: CASRNYRESSYNSPLHF.

This clone has just one count. The chain is built from TRBV4-1 and TRBJ2-2, with D maybe TRBD1 (5 bases). V was shortened by 3 bases and J by 6 bases, with 11 bases between the two germline ends. Germline V gene data show CDR1 as MGHRA and CDR2 as YSYEKL. This CDR3 spans 14 amino acids. This CDR3 reads CASSHADRAGELFF. The CDR3 DNA reads as TGCGCCAGCAGCCACGCAGACAGAGCCGGGGAGCTGTTTTTT.

Regarding this clone: Distinct nucleotide sequences in the sample also encode this CDR3. This chain connects TRBV28 to TRBJ2-2, with TRBD1 matching 9 bases. V shed 3 bases, J shed 5 bases, and the junction held 4 bases outside the gene matches. The germline V gene has CDR1 MDHEN and CDR2 SYDVKM. The CDR3 extends over 15 amino acids. The CDR3 DNA reads TGTGCCAGCAGTTTGGGGGACAGGGCGACCGGGGAGCTGTTTTTT. It is translated as CASSLGDRATGELFF.

This clone was seen a handful of times. The chain has TRBV27 and TRBJ1-3; no clear D gene. CDR3 length equals 16 residues. Germline loops: CDR1 MNHEY, CDR2 SMNVEV (reference sequence). Between the trimmed V and J ends, which lost 4 bases and 0 bases, there was a span of 13 bases. The DNA of the CDR3 is TGTGCCAGCAGTTCATCCGGGATCAACTCTGGAAACACCATATATTTT. Translation: CASSSSGINSGNTIYF.

This clone appeared a single time. Here the CDR3 omits its conserved ending phenylalanine or tryptophan, so a read error is the likely source. The gene calls are TRBV9 and TRBJ1-6; D perhaps matches TRBD1 (6 bases). Germline V gene lookup returns CDR1 SGDLS and CDR2 YYNGEE. The CDR3 runs 15 residues. The ends were cut back, 3 bases at V and 8 bases at J, with 15 bases in the middle. This CDR3 reads CASSGGGAQDSPLHL. The CDR3 DNA is TGTGCCAGCAGCGGCGGGGGGGCTCAGGATTCACCCCTCCACCTT.

This chain joins TRBV9 and TRBJ2-5; TRBD2 matches 7 bases. CDR1 SGDLS and CDR2 YYNGEE come from the germline V gene. Trimming took 0 bases from V and 5 from J; bases not matched to a gene: 7. The CDR3 contains 15 residues. For the CDR3, the DNA is TGTGCCAGCAGCGTAGGGCGGGAGTCAGGGGAGACCCAGTACTTC. Protein sequence: CASSVGRESGETQYF.

The count of this clone is one. The chain carries TRBV30 and TRBJ2-7; 7 bases match TRBD1. Germline CDR1 is GTSNPN and CDR2 is SVGIG (reference sequence). V was pared by 5 bases and J by 5 bases, with 12 bases of the junction left unmatched. This CDR3 is 14 amino acids long. CDR3 region: CAWARDSGGDEQYF. CDR3 nucleotides: TGTGCCTGGGCCAGGGACAGTGGGGGCGACGAGCAGTACTTC.

This clone was seen a handful of times. The rearrangement links TRBV28 to TRBJ1-4; 7 positions agree with TRBD1. CDR3 length: 14 residues. With V trimmed by 3 bases and J by 4 bases, 2 bases remained unmatched. The germline V gene encodes CDR1 MDHEN and CDR2 SYDVKM. For the CDR3, the DNA is TGTGCCAGCAGTTTCCAGGGGGGTAATGAAAAACTGTTTTTT. Amino acid sequence: CASSFQGGNEKLFF.

The chain links TRBV10-1 to TRBJ1-5; TRBD1 aligns across 7 bases. In germline, CDR1 is WNHNN, CDR2 SYGVQD (reference sequence). The CDR3 is made up of 17 amino acids. The junction had 9 bases not matched to a gene; V was cut back by 0 bases and J by 4 bases. Written as DNA, the CDR3 is TGCGCCAGCAGTGAGTCTGTGACAGGGATTGTAAATCAGCCCCAGCATTTT. Its translation: CASSESVTGIVNQPQHF.

J is TRBJ2-7 and V is TRBV28, with 9 bases that match TRBD1. The CDR3 covers 14 residues. V lost 5 bases, J lost 2 bases, and 4 bases stayed unmatched. Per germline, CDR1 MDHEN and CDR2 SYDVKM. The CDR3 spells CASSPRDRAYEQYF. CDR3 nucleotide sequence: TGTGCCAGCAGTCCCCGGGACAGGGCCTACGAGCAGTACTTC. Looking up the rest from reference TRBV28 and TRBJ2-7 gives the full variable domain: DVKVTQSSRYLVKRTGEKVFLECVQDMDHENMFWYRQDPGLGLRLIYFSYDVKMKEKGDIPEGYSVSREKKERFSLILESASTNQTSMYLCASSPRDRAYEQYFGPGTRLTVT.

DNA of the CDR3: TGTGCCAGCAGCTTGAAATTAGGGGGATACGAGGCGCAGTATTTT. Encoded protein: CASSLKLGGYEAQYF. V gene TRBV13 combines with J gene TRBJ2-3; D may be TRBD1 (6 bases). The germline V gene has CDR1 PRHDT and CDR2 FYEKMQ (reference sequence). Trimming pared 3 bases from V and 10 bases from J, leaving 20 bases between. CDR3 length equals 15 residues.

This sequence joins TRBV28 and TRBJ2-7; TRBD1 aligns across 9 bases. The CDR3 totals 12 residues. With V trimmed by 8 bases and J by 9 bases, 8 bases remained unmatched. Germline assignment: CDR1 MDHEN and CDR2 SYDVKM. Here the CDR3 DNA reads TGTGCCAGCGAGAGGGGACAGGGAAGGCAGTACTTC. Translation gives CASERGQGRQYF.

V is TRBV27 and J is TRBJ1-5; no definite D call. Looked up from germline, CDR1 is MNHEY and CDR2 is SMNVEV (reference sequence). This CDR3 is built from 13 residues. V shed 3 bases and J shed 8 bases, with 11 bases lying between them. CDR3 DNA sequence: TGTGCCAGCAGTTTCGTGGGCAACGAGCCCCAGCATTTT. It is translated as CASSFVGNEPQHF.

The chain couples TRBV7-9 to TRBJ1-6, with 10 positions matching TRBD1. V shed 4 bases, J shed 5 bases, and the junction held 5 bases outside the gene matches. This CDR3 is built from 16 residues. Per the germline V gene, CDR1 is SEHNR and CDR2 is FQNEAQ (reference sequence). CDR3 in DNA: TGTGCCAGCAGCTCCACCGGGACAGGGGATAATTCACCCCTCCACTTT. This codes for CASSSTGTGDNSPLHF.

In DNA, the CDR3 is TGCAGTGCTAGTATTGTCAATGAGCAGTTCTTC. Its translation: CSASIVNEQFF. The rearrangement joins TRBV20-1 to TRBJ2-1; D gene uncertain. V was shortened by 3 bases and J by 6 bases, with 6 bases between the two germline ends. Germline lookup yields CDR1 DFQATT and CDR2 SNEGSKA (reference sequence). This CDR3 is built from 11 residues.

The chain links TRBV7-9 to TRBJ1-5; D gene ambiguous. V was cut by 0 bases and J by 4 bases, with 4 bases left in between. The CDR3 has 13 residues. Germline CDR1 reads SEHNR; CDR2 reads FQNEAQ (reference sequence). CDR3 protein: CASSLASNQPQHF. CDR3 DNA sequence: TGTGCCAGCAGCTTAGCGTCGAATCAGCCCCAGCATTTT.

The chain couples TRBV7-2 to TRBJ2-1, with D possibly TRBD1 on 6 matching bases. CDR1 SGHTA and CDR2 FQGNSA come from the germline V gene. This CDR3 spans 15 amino acids. V gave up 3 bases and J gave up 8 bases, with 17 bases separating them. The CDR3 reads CASSFLRGLNDEQFF. In DNA form, the CDR3 reads TGTGCCAGCAGCTTCCTCAGGGGATTGAATGATGAGCAGTTCTTC.

The chain uses TRBV7-9 and TRBJ2-7; TRBD2 matches at 8 bases. Germline loops: CDR1 SEHNR, CDR2 FQNEAQ (reference sequence). After removal of 2 bases from V and 6 bases from J, the junction contained 12 bases not matched to a gene. The CDR3 is made up of 16 amino acids. The CDR3 sequence: CASSLQVAGPAFEQYF. The CDR3 bases are TGTGCCAGCAGCTTACAGGTAGCGGGGCCAGCTTTCGAGCAGTACTTC.

The CDR3 loop reads CASSLVAGGCEQFF. In DNA form, the CDR3 reads TGCGCCAGCAGCTTGGTAGCGGGAGGGTGTGAGCAGTTCTTC. This chain connects TRBV5-1 to TRBJ2-1, with 11 bases matching TRBD2. Germline V CDR1 and CDR2: SGHRS, YFSETQ. J lost 9 bases, V lost 0 bases, and 2 bases had no gene match. The CDR3 runs to 14 residues.

This clone showed up just once. The chain carries TRBV15 and TRBJ1-4; D gene uncertain. CDR3 length: 15 residues. The germline V gene has CDR1 LNHNV and CDR2 YYDKDF (reference sequence). The V and J ends lost 1 base and 7 bases respectively, with 13 bases between them. The CDR3 DNA sequence: TGTGCCACCAGCAGAGCTCCCACCTCGAGTGAAAAACTGTTTTTT. Translated: CATSRAPTSSEKLFF.

V usage is TRBV5-1 and J usage is TRBJ2-3; D perhaps matches TRBD1 (5 bases). The germline CDR1 and CDR2 sequences are SGHRS and YFSETQ. The germline V and J ends were trimmed by 1 base and 2 bases, with 11 bases remaining between them. There are 15 residues in the CDR3. CDR3 nucleotides: TGCGCCAGCAGCTTGCTGCAGGGATTCACAGATACGCAGTATTTT. It is translated as CASSLLQGFTDTQYF.

This chain links TRBV4-2 with TRBJ2-6, with D possibly matching TRBD1 (5 bases). The germline V and J ends were trimmed by 2 bases and 2 bases, with 7 bases remaining between them. Germline V lookup: CDR1 LGHNA, CDR2 YNFKEQ. CDR3 size: 15 residues. The CDR3 spells CASSQYRTGANVLTF. The CDR3 region has the DNA TGTGCCAGCAGCCAATACAGGACTGGGGCCAACGTCCTGACTTTC.

This chain connects TRBV28 to TRBJ1-3; TRBD1 agrees at 7 bases. The CDR3 totals 13 residues. CDR1 and CDR2 from the germline V gene are MDHEN and SYDVKM. With V trimmed by 3 bases and J by 8 bases, 4 bases remained unmatched. The CDR3 protein is CASSLDQGDTIYF. CDR3 bases: TGTGCCAGCAGTTTGGACCAGGGGGACACCATATATTTT.